This paragraph covers one T cell receptor (beta chain) sequence. No antigen is known for it. No base quality values were provided; no much bigger clone lies one nucleotide off. The sequencer was an Illumina MiSeq. The public reads were reprocessed in TCRdb via fastp at Q25 and MiXCR, keeping in-frame beta chains. Identical CDR3 proteins give one entry, which carries the most common genes and DNA. This sample lists around 5,300 distinct CDR3 sequences; over 15% were detected once. The ten largest clonotypes hold 10% of the sample. The sample comes from a study of liver allograft versus peripheral blood T cells (dated by TCRdb to the early 2020s). Looking at the study overall: T cell receptor repertoires present within transplanted livers were compared with repertoires in the peripheral blood of liver transplant recipients.

Paper-wide results and their limitations: According to the report, the T cell receptor repertoires detected in peripheral blood were different from the repertoires found inside liver allografts.

The CDR1 and CDR2 encoded by the germline V gene (reference sequence) are LGHDT and YNNKEL. Trimming at the junction amounts to 3 bases on V and 2 bases on J, and the germline ends lie 17 bases apart. Taken from cysteine to phenylalanine, the CDR3 has 16 residues. Solely the CDR3 DNA is kept, with 48 bases framed from the first base. The source of this sequence is a human patient who had a liver transplant. After a transplant, some T cells may be the graft donor's own cells. The chain links TRBV3-1 with TRBJ2-7, with no D gene named confidently. In nucleotides, the sequence is TGTGCCAGCAGCCAGAGTGACGGTGCCCTCACCTACGAGCAGTACTTC. It translates as CASSQSDGALTYEQYF.